What follows are 14 T cell receptor beta chains derived from one specimen sequenced in a study of cytomegalovirus exposure and HLA in healthy donors. Both 60 Vbeta primers and 13 Jbeta primers went into the PCR. Clones were read by immunoSEQ multiplex PCR, and TCRdb kept only the in-frame ones, dropping some. The table has some 150,000 clones, 75% to 85% seen once; the top ten hold approximately 11%. The sequencing input was PBMCs. The origin of the receptors is a man aged 50-60 years in good health and CMV-seropositive.

The DNA of the CDR3 is TGTGCCAGCAGTCTTCAAGGGGACACTGAAGCTTTCTTT. Protein sequence: CASSLQGDTEAFF. The rearrangement links TRBV11-3 to TRBJ1-1; D possibly corresponds to TRBD1 (5 bases). The germline V gene encodes CDR1 SGHNT and CDR2 YENEEA. V was trimmed by 6 bases and J by 3 bases, leaving 11 bases between them. The CDR3 covers 13 residues.

The chain couples TRBV11-3 to TRBJ2-7, with 9 bases that match TRBD1. The CDR3 sequence is 14 residues long. After removal of 5 bases from V and 2 bases from J, the junction contained 4 bases not matched to a gene. Germline V gene data show CDR1 as SGHNT and CDR2 as YENEEA. The CDR3, as DNA: TGTGCCAGCAGCCCGGGACAGGGAACCTACGAGCAGTACTTC. This sequence encodes CASSPGQGTYEQYF.

The chain combines TRBV5-4 with TRBJ1-2, with D tentatively TRBD1 (6 bases). The CDR3 is made up of 14 amino acids. Trimming cost V 4 bases and J 7 bases, with 17 bases left between them. CDR1 is SGHNT and CDR2 is YYREEE in the germline V gene (reference sequence). In DNA form, the CDR3 reads TGTGCCAGCAGCGTTCAACAGGGAGGGTTTGGCTACACCTTC. It is translated as CASSVQQGGFGYTF.

This clone was seen just once. The chain uses TRBV29-1 and TRBJ1-3; 7 bases match TRBD1. V lost 3 bases and J lost 3; bases outside the gene matches: 11. CDR1 SQVTM and CDR2 ANQGSEA come from the germline V gene. CDR3 length: 16 residues. CDR3 sequence (DNA): TGCAGCGTTGATAAGCAGCGGACAGGTGGTGGAAACACCATATATTTT. The encoded protein is CSVDKQRTGGGNTIYF.

The chain is built from TRBV28 and TRBJ1-5; D is unclear. The V end was cut by 1 base, the J end by 0 bases, with 10 bases between. Germline CDR1 reads MDHEN; CDR2 reads SYDVKM. This CDR3 has 16 residues. CDR3 in DNA: TGTGCCAGCAGTTTATTAGGGAGTCTTAGCAATCAGCCCCAGCATTTT. Translation: CASSLLGSLSNQPQHF.

V and J are TRBV5-1 and TRBJ2-3; 10 bases are shared with TRBD2. Germline loops: CDR1 SGHRS, CDR2 YFSETQ. The CDR3 extends over 17 amino acids. Trimming cost V 0 bases and J 2 bases; bases outside gene matches: 6. CDR3 coding DNA: TGCGCCAGCAGCTTGGATATTCTAGCGGGAGCCACAGATACGCAGTATTTT. Protein product: CASSLDILAGATDTQYF.

V is TRBV6-1 and J is TRBJ2-5, with 8 bases fitting TRBD1. V trimming: 6 bases; J trimming: 2 bases; junction bases outside the gene matches: 5. CDR1 and CDR2 from the germline V gene are MNHNS and SASEGT. This CDR3 region has 14 residues. CDR3 amino acids: CASRDRAVQETQYF. Here the CDR3 DNA reads TGTGCCAGCAGGGACAGGGCTGTACAAGAGACCCAGTACTTC.

The chain employs TRBV29-1 and TRBJ2-1; the match to TRBD1 covers 10 bases. This CDR3 is 17 amino acids long. Unmatched junction bases numbered 18, after V lost 6 bases and J lost 7 bases. Germline V gene sequence: CDR1 SQVTM, CDR2 ANQGSEA. CDR3 sequence: CSVGPRLGQGVGNEQFF. The CDR3 DNA reads TGCAGCGTCGGTCCCAGGCTTGGACAGGGGGTTGGAAATGAGCAGTTCTTC.

This chain uses TRBV28 with TRBJ1-4, with 9 positions matching TRBD1. CDR1 and CDR2 (germline): MDHEN, SYDVKM. V lost 6 bases to trimming and J lost 9 bases; unmatched junction nucleotides: 14. This CDR3 is 16 amino acids long. CDR3 amino acids: CASRPQTGTGFQKLFF. Written as DNA, the CDR3 is TGTGCCAGCAGGCCCCAAACCGGGACAGGGTTCCAAAAACTGTTTTTT.

This clone has just a few counts. The V gene is TRBV28, the J gene TRBJ2-7; D ambiguous. CDR3 length equals 14 residues. Germline-derived CDR1 and CDR2 are MDHEN and SYDVKM. V dropped 5 bases and J dropped 0 bases, with 11 bases sitting between them. CDR3 amino acids: CASSLDLTSYEQYF. Written as DNA, the CDR3 is TGTGCCAGCAGTCTAGATTTAACCTCCTACGAGCAGTACTTC.

This sequence joins TRBV30 and TRBJ2-1; 9 nucleotides match TRBD1. Germline CDR1 is GTSNPN and CDR2 is SVGIG (reference sequence). V lost 4 bases, J lost 9 bases, and 7 bases stayed unmatched. The CDR3 length is 13 residues. The chain's CDR3 is CAWKGTGFGEQFF. The CDR3, as DNA: TGTGCCTGGAAGGGGACAGGGTTTGGTGAGCAGTTCTTC. The full variable domain, rest sourced from reference TRBV30 and TRBJ2-1, is SQTIHQWPATLVQPVGSPLSLECTVEGTSNPNLYWYRQAAGRGLQLLFYSVGIGQISSEVPQNLSASRPQDRQFILSSKKLLLSDSGFYLCAWKGTGFGEQFFGPGTRLTVL.

This chain links TRBV2 with TRBJ1-2; D uncertain. The V gene's germline CDR1 is SNHLY and CDR2 FYNNEI. Trimming stripped 6 bases from V and 1 base from J, with 6 bases between. The CDR3 runs 12 residues. For the CDR3, the DNA is TGTGCCAGCAGCCCCCGTAACTATGGCTACACCTTC. Its protein is CASSPRNYGYTF.

This rearrangement joins TRBV9 to TRBJ1-3; D is possibly TRBD1 (6 bases). The CDR3 runs to 16 residues. V lost 0 bases, J lost 0 bases, and 10 bases lay in between. Germline values: CDR1 SGDLS, CDR2 YYNGEE. The CDR3 sequence: CASSVGGQFSGNTIYF. DNA of the CDR3: TGTGCCAGCAGCGTAGGGGGACAATTCTCTGGAAACACCATATATTTT.

This clone appeared once. V is TRBV7-2 and J is TRBJ1-2; TRBD1 matches at 9 bases. V lost 4 bases, J lost 4 bases, and 1 base stayed unmatched. Looked up from germline, CDR1 is SGHTA and CDR2 is FQGNSA. CDR3 length equals 13 residues. As DNA, the CDR3 is TGTGCCAGCAGCTCGGGACAGGGCTATGGCTACACCTTC. Residues: CASSSGQGYGYTF.